These T cell receptor beta chains were read from a single sample in a study of PD-1 blockade in mismatch repair-deficient tumors. The assay was immunoSEQ multiplex PCR, and TCRdb's table has in-frame clones only and misses some. This sample has more than 30,000 clones; 70% to 90% occur once, and the top ten carry 3.9%. The sequencing here drew on peripheral blood, taken around 76 weeks after starting pembrolizumab. The origin of the receptors is an adult with mismatch repair-deficient cancer. Both conserved end residues are part of each CDR3. D genes are given only for firm matches. Size tells how often a clone was seen (once, few, many) or the class of an expanded clone, and some rows leave it out.

d_call	v_call	j_call	clone_size	cdr3_aa	cdr3_nt
.	TRBV4-2	TRBJ1-4	.	CASSHGLGPNEKLFF	TGTGCCAGCAGCCACGGCCTCGGGCCTAATGAAAAACTGTTTTTT
.	TRBV18	TRBJ2-7	.	CASSLTVGSYEQYF	TGTGCCAGCTCCCTCACTGTGGGGTCCTACGAGCAGTACTTC
.	TRBV19	TRBJ2-7	.	CASSGKTLGGYEQYF	TGTGCCAGTAGTGGGAAGACGCTGGGAGGCTACGAGCAGTACTTC
TRBD2	TRBV9	TRBJ2-1	.	CASSVEGGSSYNEQFF	TGTGCCAGCAGCGTAGAAGGCGGGAGCTCCTACAATGAGCAGTTCTTC
.	TRBV30	TRBJ2-5	.	CAWSVSQLQETQYF	TGTGCCTGGAGTGTAAGCCAGCTTCAAGAGACCCAGTACTTC
TRBD2	TRBV10-3	TRBJ2-2	few	CAISDSSGTGAGELFF	TGTGCCATCAGTGACTCTAGCGGGACTGGGGCCGGGGAGCTGTTTTTT
.	TRBV29-1	TRBJ1-1	.	CSVVVNTEAFF	TGCAGCGTTGTTGTGAACACTGAAGCTTTCTTT
TRBD2	TRBV2	TRBJ2-1	.	CASPREREGYEQFF	TGTGCCAGCCCGAGGGAGCGGGAAGGATATGAGCAGTTCTTC
TRBD1	TRBV5-1	TRBJ2-7	.	CASSVDRALWGQYF	TGCGCCAGCAGCGTCGACAGGGCCCTTTGGGGACAGTACTTC
TRBD2	TRBV2	TRBJ2-5	once	CASSTATSAGQYQETQYF	TGTGCCAGCAGCACGGCCACCTCAGCGGGGCAATACCAAGAGACCCAGTACTTC
.	TRBV6-1	TRBJ2-3	.	CASSERAGGTKVSTQYF	TGTGCCAGCAGTGAAAGGGCTGGGGGGACGAAAGTCAGTACGCAGTATTTT
.	TRBV19	TRBJ1-1	.	CASSIRRDDTEAFF	TGTGCCAGTAGTATCAGACGGGATGACACTGAAGCTTTCTTT
.	TRBV5-1	TRBJ2-1	.	CASSLEGAEQFF	TGCGCCAGCAGCTTGGAGGGTGCGGAGCAGTTCTTC
.	TRBV10-2	TRBJ2-7	.	CASRNEGGTSYEQYF	TGCGCCAGCAGGAATGAAGGAGGAACCTCCTACGAGCAGTACTTC
TRBD2	TRBV30	TRBJ2-2	.	CAWSMVAGVNGELFF	TGTGCCTGGAGTATGGTAGCGGGAGTAAACGGGGAGCTGTTTTTT
.	TRBV11-3	TRBJ1-1	.	CASSLAAGNTEAFF	TGTGCCAGCAGCTTAGCGGCAGGGAACACTGAAGCTTTCTTT
.	TRBV29-1	TRBJ1-4	.	CSARAPTNEKLFF	TGCAGCGCTAGGGCACCAACTAATGAAAAACTGTTTTTT
.	TRBV4-2	TRBJ1-1	.	CASSQGRVAEAFF	TGTGCCAGCAGCCAAGGTAGGGTTGCTGAAGCTTTCTTT
TRBD2	TRBV7-9	TRBJ2-5	once	CASSLRLAGGQETQYF	TGTGCCAGCAGCTTACGACTAGCGGGAGGGCAAGAGACCCAGTACTTC
TRBD1	TRBV7-9	TRBJ1-3	.	CASSSRTGSSGNTIYF	TGTGCCAGCAGCTCCAGGACAGGGAGCTCTGGAAACACCATATATTTT
.	TRBV6-5	TRBJ2-7	.	CASSYRSGYAEQYF	TGTGCCAGCAGTTACCGAAGCGGATACGCAGAGCAGTACTTC
.	TRBV6-5	TRBJ1-5	.	CASSYSQGNQPQHF	TGTGCCAGCAGTTACTCCCAGGGAAATCAGCCCCAGCATTTT
TRBD1	TRBV30	TRBJ2-1	once	CAWSLPPGGNEQFF	TGTGCCTGGAGTCTCCCCCCAGGGGGCAATGAGCAGTTCTTC
TRBD1	TRBV25-1	TRBJ2-1	.	CASSEGHDRGQKNEQFF	TGTGCCAGCAGTGAAGGACACGACAGGGGGCAGAAAAATGAGCAGTTCTTC
TRBD2	TRBV5-1	TRBJ2-1	.	CASSLANLAGGLDEQFF	TGCGCCAGCAGTTTGGCCAATCTAGCGGGAGGTTTGGATGAGCAGTTCTTC
TRBD2	TRBV11-3	TRBJ2-1	once	CASSSERDAYNEQFF	TGTGCCAGCAGCTCGGAGCGGGACGCCTACAATGAGCAGTTCTTC
.	TRBV7-2	TRBJ1-2	.	CASSFRGYGYTF	TGTGCCAGCAGCTTTAGGGGGTATGGCTACACCTTC
.	TRBV30	TRBJ2-6	few	CAWNPLGSGANVLTF	TGTGCCTGGAATCCGTTAGGGTCTGGGGCCAACGTCCTGACTTTC
TRBD2	TRBV5-1	TRBJ2-7	.	CASSLVGGGRGNEQYF	TGCGCCAGCAGCTTAGTCGGTGGCGGGAGGGGCAACGAGCAGTACTTC
TRBD2	TRBV5-4	TRBJ2-7	.	CASSGGGGLLFHEQYF	TGTGCCAGCAGCGGGGGGGGAGGGCTACTTTTTCACGAGCAGTACTTC
TRBD1	TRBV19	TRBJ1-5	.	CASSTQGTYSNQPQHF	TGTGCCAGTAGTACACAGGGGACCTATAGCAATCAGCCCCAGCATTTT
.	TRBV29-1	TRBJ2-4	.	CSARGVKNIQYF	TGCAGCGCCAGGGGAGTCAAAAACATTCAGTACTTC
.	TRBV10-3	TRBJ1-1	.	CASHAGEAEAFF	TGTGCCTCTCACGCGGGGGAAGCTGAAGCTTTCTTT
TRBD2	TRBV4-1	TRBJ2-2	.	CASSQGGTSAYTGELFF	TGCGCCAGCAGCCAAGGGGGGACTAGCGCGTACACCGGGGAGCTGTTTTTT
TRBD1	TRBV10-1	TRBJ2-3	.	CASSVSPGQGATDTQYF	TGCGCCAGCAGTGTGAGTCCGGGACAGGGGGCCACAGATACGCAGTATTTT
.	TRBV5-1	TRBJ2-1	few	CASSLDVQGRDEQFF	TGCGCCAGCAGCTTGGATGTACAGGGGAGGGATGAGCAGTTCTTC
.	TRBV5-8	TRBJ1-1	.	CASSFIDRLTEAFF	TGTGCCAGCAGCTTTATTGACAGGCTCACTGAAGCTTTCTTT
.	TRBV7-6	TRBJ2-7	.	CASSASSRWGDEQYF	TGTGCCAGCAGCGCGAGTAGCAGGTGGGGGGACGAGCAGTACTTC
.	TRBV5-1	TRBJ1-4	.	CASSPPDGAINEKLFF	TGCGCCAGCAGCCCCCCGGACGGGGCGATTAATGAAAAACTGTTTTTT
TRBD1	TRBV11-3	TRBJ1-2	.	CASSLTGGNYGYTF	TGTGCCAGCAGCTTGACAGGGGGCAACTATGGCTACACCTTC
.	TRBV6-1	TRBJ2-7	medium-sized	CASRGYEQYF	TGTGCCAGCCGAGGCTACGAGCAGTACTTC
TRBD2	TRBV10-3	TRBJ2-1	.	CATRSGSGYNEQFF	TGTGCCACTAGGAGCGGGAGTGGCTACAATGAGCAGTTCTTC
TRBD2	TRBV9	TRBJ2-7	.	CASSVDLAGINEQYF	TGTGCCAGCAGCGTAGATCTAGCGGGAATAAACGAGCAGTACTTC
.	TRBV18	TRBJ1-2	.	CASSPTGPGDGYTF	TGTGCCAGCTCACCAACGGGGCCCGGCGATGGCTACACCTTC
TRBD2	TRBV19	TRBJ2-5	once	CASKKTWEGETQYF	TGTGCCAGTAAGAAAACCTGGGAGGGGGAGACCCAGTACTTC
.	TRBV7-2	TRBJ2-7	.	CASSLVGYDEQYF	TGTGCCAGCAGCTTAGTAGGGTACGACGAGCAGTACTTC
.	TRBV6-5	TRBJ1-5	.	CASSYDPGPDQPQHF	TGTGCCAGCAGTTACGATCCGGGTCCAGATCAGCCCCAGCATTTT
TRBD2	TRBV10-1	TRBJ2-1	.	CASSGLAGNNEQFF	TGCGCCAGCAGTGGACTAGCGGGAAACAATGAGCAGTTCTTC
.	TRBV30	TRBJ1-2	few	CAWSILGAGYTF	TGTGCCTGGAGTATTCTTGGGGCTGGCTACACCTTC
.	TRBV7-6	TRBJ1-2	.	CASSSSLSDGYTF	TGTGCCAGCAGCTCGTCCCTAAGCGATGGCTACACCTTC
.	TRBV5-1	TRBJ2-2	.	CASSLEQGNTGELFF	TGCGCCAGCAGCTTGGAACAGGGAAACACCGGGGAGCTGTTTTTT
.	TRBV7-6	TRBJ1-1	.	CASSVDAAEAFF	TGTGCCAGCAGCGTCGACGCTGCGGAAGCTTTCTTT
TRBD1	TRBV29-1	TRBJ2-1	.	CSVVGAGTGSYNEQFF	TGCAGCGTTGTGGGGGCCGGGACAGGCTCCTACAATGAGCAGTTCTTC
TRBD2	TRBV9	TRBJ2-1	.	CASSVAEWGGRDNEQFF	TGTGCCAGCAGCGTAGCGGAGTGGGGGGGGAGGGACAATGAGCAGTTCTTC
.	TRBV6-1	TRBJ2-1	.	CASSEDLVSSYNEQFF	TGTGCCAGCAGTGAAGATTTGGTAAGCTCCTACAATGAGCAGTTCTTC
.	TRBV30	TRBJ2-6	.	CAWSNRNSGANVLTF	TGTGCCTGGAGTAACCGTAACTCTGGGGCCAACGTCCTGACTTTC
.	TRBV30	TRBJ1-3	.	CAWSGSTGNTIYF	TGTGCCTGGAGTGGGAGCACTGGAAACACCATATATTTT